In this sample, the clone carrying this T cell receptor beta chain turned up a few times. Germline V CDR1 and CDR2: MNHEY, SVGAGI. This CDR3 is built from 16 residues. With 4 bases removed from V and 2 bases from J, the gap between germline ends came to 15 bases. Clones were sequenced by immunoSEQ multiplex PCR, and TCRdb holds only the in-frame ones, with some missing. The data show fewer than 95,000 clones, 80% to 90% seen once. These data originate in a study of blood T cell repertoires in COVID-19. Study context: The United States, Italy and Spain supplied acute and convalescent COVID-19 samples.

The sample was peripheral blood. This chain connects TRBV6-5 to TRBJ1-3, with D perhaps matching TRBD1 (5 bases). The TCR originated in a man aged 50-60 years with acute or convalescent COVID-19. CDR3 DNA sequence: TGTGCCAGCAGTTCGCGGGACTCCGCAACTGGAAACACCATATATTTT. Its translation: CASSSRDSATGNTIYF.